This passage covers 32 T cell receptor beta chains from one sample sequenced in a study of T cells after yellow fever vaccination. MiXCR, applied by TCRdb to the 5' RACE reads, yields one record per CDR3 protein. The table lists about 360,000 distinct CDR3 sequences, about 6% of them singletons. Sequences were derived from PBMCs, sampled 5 days after the yellow fever booster vaccination. The receptors come from a man younger than 45 who received the YFV17D yellow fever vaccine.

V and J are TRBV14 and TRBJ2-2; no reliable D call. Trimming took 0 bases from V and 4 from J, leaving 12 bases between them. This CDR3 spans 16 amino acids. Germline V gene lookup returns CDR1 SGHDN and CDR2 FVKESK. The CDR3 protein is CASSQDPLPATGELFF. The CDR3 DNA is TGTGCCAGCAGCCAAGATCCCCTTCCCGCCACCGGGGAGCTGTTTTTT.

The V gene is TRBV5-1, the J gene TRBJ2-1, with a weak D call TRBD2 (5 bases). Germline assignment: CDR1 SGHRS and CDR2 YFSETQ. V lost 4 bases, J lost 6 bases, and 17 bases lay in between. The CDR3 sequence is 15 residues long. The CDR3 DNA follows: TGCGCCAGCAGCCCGGACTCCGCTACGTCCAATGAGCAGTTCTTC. Translated, it gives CASSPDSATSNEQFF.

At least ten counts were recorded for this clonotype. The J gene is TRBJ2-3, the V gene TRBV12-3 or TRBV12-4; 8 bases agree with TRBD1. The ends lost 2 bases at V and 14 bases at J; junction bases unmatched: 6. The CDR3 is made up of 12 amino acids. The DNA for the CDR3 is TGTGCCAGCAGTTTAAGCTCAGGGGGCCCGTATTTT. As protein: CASSLSSGGPYF.

This clonotype was counted only a few times. The V gene is TRBV7-2, the J gene TRBJ2-5; D is possibly TRBD1 (6 bases). This CDR3 is 13 amino acids long. Per germline, CDR1 SGHTA and CDR2 FQGNSA. The V end was cut by 10 bases, the J end by 5 bases, with 17 bases between. The CDR3 sequence is CATRTGNVETQYF. The CDR3 DNA is TGTGCCACGAGAACAGGGAACGTTGAGACCCAGTACTTC.

This clonotype showed up many times. This chain uses TRBV7-2 with TRBJ1-4; 8 bases are shared with TRBD1. Trimming removed 7 bases from V and 8 bases from J; junction bases left unmatched: 9. This CDR3 spans 14 amino acids. Germline V CDR1 and CDR2: SGHTA, FQGNSA. Written as DNA, the CDR3 is TGTGCCAGCAAGCCCGACAGGGGTATAGAAAAACTGTTTTTT. This encodes CASKPDRGIEKLFF.

This clonotype was counted many times. The J gene is TRBJ2-1, the V gene TRBV5-4, with 9 bases matching TRBD2. This CDR3 has 16 residues. With 1 base clipped from V and 3 bases from J, the junction kept 5 bases outside the gene matches. Germline V gene lookup returns CDR1 SGHNT and CDR2 YYREEE (reference sequence). CDR3 DNA sequence: TGTGCCAGCAGCTTGTCAGGACTAGCGATCTACAATGAGCAGTTCTTC. Translation: CASSLSGLAIYNEQFF.

The chain is built from TRBV6-6 and TRBJ2-7, with D unresolved. CDR1 and CDR2 (germline): MNHNY, SVGAGI (reference sequence). The CDR3 is made up of 12 amino acids. V was cut by 6 bases and J by 5 bases, with 11 bases left in between. The CDR3 spells CASSLVHHEQYF. For the CDR3, the DNA is TGTGCCAGCAGCCTAGTGCATCACGAGCAGTACTTC.

The chain combines TRBV5-5 with TRBJ2-5; D gene ambiguous. This CDR3 is 13 amino acids long. V was clipped by 4 bases and J by 7 bases, with 14 bases between them. CDR1 SGHKS and CDR2 YYEKEE come from the germline V gene (reference sequence). The CDR3, as DNA: TGTGCCAGCAGCCCCGGATTTACTCGGACCCAGTACTTC. Translating gives CASSPGFTRTQYF.

This clonotype counts as medium-sized. V is TRBV11-2 and J is TRBJ2-3; D is unclear. CDR1 and CDR2 (germline): SGHAT, FQNNGV. This CDR3 contains 12 residues. V dropped 5 bases and J dropped 4 bases, with 7 bases sitting between them. CDR3 residues: CASSLGADTQYF. In DNA, the CDR3 is TGTGCCAGCAGCCTTGGAGCAGATACGCAGTATTTT.

This clonotype was seen a few times. The chain has TRBV3-1 and TRBJ2-7; TRBD1 aligns across 9 bases. Germline loops: CDR1 LGHDT, CDR2 YNNKEL (reference sequence). After removal of 6 bases from V and 6 bases from J, the junction contained 12 bases not matched to a gene. The CDR3 has 15 amino acids. The CDR3 nucleotides are TGTGCCAGCAGTACCACAGGGGGCGCAACGATCGAGCAGTACTTC. It is translated as CASSTTGGATIEQYF.

This clonotype has ten or more counts. This chain uses TRBV7-3 with TRBJ2-5, with D perhaps matching TRBD1 or TRBD2 (5 bases each). V shed 5 bases and J shed 5 bases, with 12 bases lying between them. This CDR3 is 13 amino acids long. CDR1 is SGHTA, CDR2 FQGTGA, per germline. CDR3 in amino acids: CASSRGPSETQYF. CDR3 bases: TGTGCCAGCAGCCGGGGCCCCTCTGAGACCCAGTACTTC.

The J gene is TRBJ2-5, the V gene TRBV19; D gene ambiguous. Trimming took 7 bases from V and 2 from J, leaving 17 bases between them. Germline loops: CDR1 LNHDA, CDR2 SQIVND (reference sequence). This CDR3 is 15 amino acids long. The CDR3 here is CASNPAGQTQETQYF. In DNA, the CDR3 is TGTGCCAGTAACCCGGCCGGGCAGACGCAAGAGACCCAGTACTTC. The full variable domain, completed using reference TRBV19 and TRBJ2-5, is DGGITQSPKYLFRKEGQNVTLSCEQNLNHDAMYWYRQDPGQGLRLIYYSQIVNDFQKGDIAEGYSVSREKKESFPLTVTSAQKNPTAFYLCASNPAGQTQETQYFGPGTRLLVL.

This clonotype occurred many times. The gene calls are TRBV18 and TRBJ1-5; unclear D gene. The germline V gene encodes CDR1 KGHSH and CDR2 LQKENI. The CDR3 runs 14 residues. Trimming took 2 bases from V and 6 from J, leaving 11 bases between them. Here the CDR3 reads CASSPSLGTQPQHF. In nucleotides, the CDR3 is TGTGCCAGCTCACCATCATTGGGAACTCAGCCCCAGCATTTT.

This chain uses TRBV30 with TRBJ2-3, with D unresolved. V was shortened by 3 bases and J by 4 bases, with 14 bases between the two germline ends. The CDR3 loop spans 14 amino acids. CDR1 GTSNPN and CDR2 SVGIG come from the germline V gene (reference sequence). CDR3: CAWRRPSAPDTQYF. CDR3 coding DNA: TGTGCCTGGAGGCGTCCCTCAGCCCCAGATACGCAGTATTTT.

V usage is TRBV12-3 or TRBV12-4 and J usage is TRBJ2-1; no reliable D call. This CDR3 comprises 12 residues. Deletions cut 4 bases from V and 12 bases from J, with 13 bases between. The CDR3 sequence is CASSYGGIGQFF. In DNA form, the CDR3 reads TGTGCCAGCAGTTACGGCGGAATAGGGCAGTTCTTC.

This clonotype was picked up many times. The CDR3 protein is CASSLAGGHSGANVLTF. The CDR3, as DNA: TGTGCCAGCAGCTTAGCGGGCGGTCATTCTGGGGCCAACGTCCTGACTTTC. The chain combines TRBV7-2 with TRBJ2-6, with D unresolved. Looked up from germline, CDR1 is SGHTA and CDR2 is FQGNSA. The CDR3 loop spans 17 amino acids. Trimming cost V 0 bases and J 1 base, with 10 bases left between them.

The sample holds a few counts of this clonotype. This chain connects TRBV20-1 to TRBJ2-5; perhaps TRBD2 as D (5 bases). In germline, CDR1 is DFQATT, CDR2 SNEGSKA (reference sequence). This CDR3 region has 19 residues. V lost 0 bases and J 1 base, leaving 24 bases between the germline ends. The CDR3, as DNA: TGCAGTGCTAGAGACCTCTTAGGTTTAGGCGGGTCCCTCCAAGAGACCCAGTACTTC. The encoded protein is CSARDLLGLGGSLQETQYF.

This clonotype occurred a few times. This chain connects TRBV4-3 to TRBJ2-7, with D possibly TRBD1 on 7 matching bases. There are 15 residues in the CDR3. Germline V gene data show CDR1 as LGHNA and CDR2 as YSLEER. Trimming left V 0 bases short and J 4 bases short, with 13 bases between. The CDR3 here is CASSQEGQGGYEQYF. For the CDR3, the DNA is TGCGCCAGCAGCCAAGAGGGCCAGGGGGGTTACGAGCAGTACTTC.

Regarding this clonotype: Given a much more abundant clone one base away, this may be a read error. CDR3 sequence reads: CASSSTSGVDSPLNF. The CDR3 DNA sequence: TGTGCCAGCAGCTCTACCTCAGGGGTTGATTCACCCCTCAACTTT. The chain carries TRBV7-2 and TRBJ1-6; D might be TRBD1 (6 bases). The CDR3 has 15 residues. Germline CDR1 is SGHTA and CDR2 is FQGNSA.

The table lists this clonotype with a few counts. The chain is built from TRBV19 and TRBJ2-6; D unclear. Germline CDR1 LNHDA, CDR2 SQIVND (reference sequence). Between the trimmed V and J ends, which lost 3 bases and 3 bases, there was a span of 21 bases. This CDR3 spans 19 amino acids. The CDR3 spells CASSIDRGGIGFGANVLTF. In DNA form, the CDR3 reads TGTGCCAGTAGTATTGACCGCGGTGGAATCGGGTTTGGGGCCAACGTCCTGACTTTC.

This clonotype was found many times. V and J are TRBV25-1 and TRBJ2-6, with D hard to call. Trimming stripped 7 bases from V and 0 bases from J, with 4 bases between. Germline V gives CDR1 MGHDK, CDR2 SYGVNS. This CDR3 has 13 amino acids. The CDR3 region is CASTISGANVLTF. The CDR3 DNA sequence: TGTGCCAGCACAATCTCTGGGGCCAACGTCCTGACTTTC.

This clonotype was counted ten times or more. The chain has TRBV29-1 and TRBJ2-7, with unresolved D. Trimming stripped 3 bases from V and 2 bases from J, with 8 bases between. The CDR3 length is 12 residues. CDR1 and CDR2 from the germline V gene are SQVTM and ANQGSEA. The CDR3: CSVDSGTYEQYF. DNA for the CDR3: TGCAGCGTTGATAGTGGAACCTACGAGCAGTACTTC.

Ten or more counts support this clonotype. The rearrangement uses TRBV28 and TRBJ2-1; TRBD2 agrees at 14 bases. Germline loops: CDR1 MDHEN, CDR2 SYDVKM. Unmatched junction bases numbered 19, after V lost 4 bases and J lost 8 bases. This CDR3 region has 20 residues. CDR3 in DNA: TGTGCCAGCAGTTACCCTCGACTAGCGGGAGGGCCGGGAACCCCCCATGAGCAGTTCTTC. Protein sequence: CASSYPRLAGGPGTPHEQFF.

A note on this clonotype: An end of the junction does not agree with germline; a read error may underlie this. The chain uses TRBV6-6 and TRBJ2-7; D remains unclear. Germline CDR1 is MNHNY and CDR2 is SVGAGI (reference sequence). The CDR3 has 13 amino acids. The CDR3: CASSYVYPGEQNF. The CDR3 DNA reads as TGTGCCAGCAGTTACGTCTACCCCGGCGAGCAGAACTTC.

This chain links TRBV27 with TRBJ2-1, with 7 nucleotides matching TRBD2. With 5 bases clipped from V and 12 bases from J, the junction kept 16 bases outside the gene matches. The CDR3 is 15 residues long. CDR1 is MNHEY, CDR2 SMNVEV, per germline (reference sequence). The CDR3 loop reads CASSPGTTIHHGQFF. DNA of the CDR3: TGTGCCAGCAGTCCCGGGACTACCATCCATCACGGGCAGTTCTTC.

This clonotype was detected a few times. The chain couples TRBV13 to TRBJ2-3; 9 bases match TRBD2. The germline V gene encodes CDR1 PRHDT and CDR2 FYEKMQ (reference sequence). The CDR3 loop spans 16 amino acids. V was pared by 2 bases and J by 0 bases, with 3 bases of the junction left unmatched. This chain's CDR3 is CASSLYLAGSTDTQYF. As DNA, the CDR3 is TGTGCCAGCAGCTTATACCTAGCGGGGAGCACAGATACGCAGTATTTT. The variable domain in full, completed from reference TRBV13 and TRBJ2-3, reads AAGVIQSPRHLIKEKRETATLKCYPIPRHDTVYWYQQGPGQDPQFLISFYEKMQSDKGSIPDRFSAQQFSDYHSELNMSSLELGDSALYFCASSLYLAGSTDTQYFGPGTRLTVL.

This clonotype was counted a few times. The rearrangement uses TRBV12-5 and TRBJ2-1, with TRBD2 identical over 9 bases. Germline assignment: CDR1 LGHNT and CDR2 FRNRAP. V dropped 5 bases and J dropped 4; count of bases not matched to a gene: 12. The CDR3 contains 17 residues. CDR3: CASGTGLALDLYNEQFF. CDR3 coding DNA: TGTGCTAGTGGTACCGGACTAGCGTTAGATCTTTACAATGAGCAGTTCTTC. Full variable domain (missing parts from reference TRBV12-5 and TRBJ2-1): DARVTQTPRHKVTEMGQEVTMRCQPILGHNTVFWYRQTMMQGLELLAYFRNRAPLDDSGMPKDRFSAEMPDATLATLKIQPSEPRDSAVYFCASGTGLALDLYNEQFFGPGTRLTVL.

This clonotype showed up many times. The chain links TRBV5-6 to TRBJ2-7, with 10 bases lining up with TRBD1. With 5 bases clipped from V and 3 bases from J, the junction kept 8 bases outside the gene matches. Germline-derived CDR1 and CDR2 are SGHDT and YYEEEE. The CDR3 sequence is 15 residues long. The CDR3 sequence: CASRSRDRGIYEQYF. The CDR3 nucleotides are TGTGCCAGCAGATCCCGGGACAGGGGAATCTACGAGCAGTACTTC.

This clonotype was observed a handful of times. The gene calls are TRBV10-3 and TRBJ2-1, with TRBD2 matching 8 bases. CDR3 length: 15 residues. CDR1 ENHRY and CDR2 SYGVKD come from the germline V gene. Trimming at V came to 10 bases and at J to 1 base, leaving 9 bases not matched to a gene. CDR3 DNA: TGTGCCAGCAAAGAGCGGGAGTCGTCCTACAATGAGCAGTTCTTC. Translated: CASKERESSYNEQFF.

The chain uses TRBV5-6 and TRBJ2-4; the D is unclear. There are 16 residues in the CDR3. The V and J ends lost 3 bases and 0 bases respectively, with 13 bases between them. Looked up from germline, CDR1 is SGHDT and CDR2 is YYEEEE. The CDR3 sequence: CASSSRHQLAKNIQYF. CDR3 DNA: TGTGCCAGCAGCTCCCGACACCAACTAGCCAAAAACATTCAGTACTTC.

At least ten counts were recorded for this clonotype. This chain joins TRBV12-3 or TRBV12-4 and TRBJ1-4; D is perhaps TRBD1 (5 bases). Trimming removed 6 bases from V and 8 bases from J, with 16 bases in between. This CDR3 region has 14 residues. The CDR3 nucleotides read TGTGCCAGCAGGGATACGGGGCCGGCGGAAAAACTGTTTTTT. This codes for CASRDTGPAEKLFF.

This clonotype was detected many times. V usage is TRBV5-1 and J usage is TRBJ2-1; 11 bases map to TRBD2. V was pared by 0 bases and J by 14 bases, with 10 bases of the junction left unmatched. Germline CDR1 SGHRS, CDR2 YFSETQ. The CDR3 consists of 15 residues. CDR3 sequence reads: CASSLEFAGLAEKFF. The DNA of the CDR3 is TGCGCCAGCAGCTTGGAATTTGCGGGACTAGCGGAGAAGTTCTTC.